These T cell receptor beta chains were read from a single sample in a study of T-cell reconstitution after alpha-beta-depleted transplantation in children. A single record per CDR3 protein comes from TCRdb applying MiXCR to the PCR reads. The sample consists of approximately 520,000 distinct CDR3 sequences, around 10% of them appearing once. Sequencing used PBMCs, mostly from graft donor cells, obtained 180 days after TCRalphabeta/CD19-depleted stem cell transplant. These receptors were taken from a female patient aged 2-10 years who had a stem cell transplant for aplastic anemia, so the T cells may come from the graft donor. Each CDR3 is given with its conserved first and last residue. Fields, in order: V gene, CDR3 protein.

TRBV27	CASRGTSGANTGELFF
TRBV20-1	CSARGGSGYEQFF
TRBV4-3	CASSQGSDRTVNGYTF
TRBV7-2	CASSLPTSGRIPSFYNEQFF
TRBV20-1	CSANDRNYGYTF
TRBV7-2	CASSRRGDTQYF
TRBV20-1	CSAPPPLVGSTDTQYF
TRBV28	CASSPRGAGDRFSYEQYF
TRBV29-1	CSVVRDRMNTGELFF
TRBV4-3	CASSGDTGGQPQHF
TRBV7-2	CASSRGQTSNQPQHF
TRBV3-1	CASSQSDSNQPQHF
TRBV20-1	CSAREGHSGAYEQYF
TRBV19	CASSMDRGLVNTEAFF
TRBV7-9	CASGDPDRVGNTIYF
TRBV18	CASSQSSASSYNEQFF
TRBV12-3/TRBV12-4	CASSLYRQGRNGYTF
TRBV4-3	CASSQAFFTDTQYF
TRBV6-1	CANQGQGEEPDTQYF
TRBV15	CATSTGFLTGELFF
TRBV11-2	CASSLGGQGISSADTQYF
TRBV29-1	CSVGGRRDGELFF
TRBV18	CASSRQQGNEQFF